This T cell receptor beta chain was captured in a study of T cell repertoires and HLA-DP antigens. Study-level background: A couple of male donors and one female donor spanned ages 18-to-29 through 60-to-69. Pre-culture CD4+ samples used approximately 1,200 ng DNA versus around 230 ng for CD137+CD4+ sorts. The study's findings and limits: Clones undetected before culture averaged 36.3% against one allele and 50.6% against the other. Total CD4+ responders were stimulated by HeLa antigen-presenting cells.

This CDR3 is 12 amino acids long. With 4 bases removed from V and 11 bases from J, the gap between germline ends came to 15 bases. Looked up from germline, CDR1 is SGHDN and CDR2 is FVKESK. Sequencing was performed with immunoSEQ multiplex PCR; in TCRdb, only in-frame clones are kept and a portion is missing. Of about 73,000 clones listed, around 80% were seen once; the top ten hold 1.5% to 2%. A remark on this clone: What it binds is unknown.

The sample consisted of CD4+ T cells from PBMCs. The sequence came from a man in his fifties or sixties in good health and CMV-seronegative. The chain has TRBV14 and TRBJ2-7, with D perhaps being TRBD1 or TRBD2 (5 bases each). CDR3 sequence: CASSPAPGREYF. Written as DNA, the CDR3 is TGTGCCAGCAGCCCCGCGCCAGGGCGGGAGTACTTC.